This entry lists 18 T cell receptor beta chains sequenced from one sample in a study of vaccination effects on CD4 cells after COVID-19. Cultured cells yielded isolated CD4+ T cells after more than nine days. No antigen has been assigned to these receptors. Repertoires were generated with immunoSEQ multiplex PCR, while TCRdb's copy carries only in-frame clones and drops some. This table holds tens of thousands of clones, approximately 72% found once. The material was CD4+ T cells from PBMCs cultured without peptide, obtained before COVID-19 vaccination. The receptor source for this set is a human donor who had a prior SARS-CoV-2 infection.

The rearrangement links TRBV24-1 to TRBJ2-1, with D possibly TRBD1 on 5 matching bases. Deletions cut 4 bases from V and 5 bases from J, with 17 bases between. The germline V gene has CDR1 KGHDR and CDR2 SFDVKD. This CDR3 has 16 amino acids. The CDR3 here is CATSDPGSHADNEQFF. CDR3 sequence (DNA): TGTGCCACCAGTGACCCAGGGTCCCACGCGGACAATGAGCAGTTCTTC.

The V gene is TRBV6-4, the J gene TRBJ1-2, with TRBD1 matching over 7 bases. Looked up from germline, CDR1 is MRHNA and CDR2 is SNTAGT. The trim removed 0 bases at V and 0 bases at J, leaving 13 bases unmatched. This CDR3 comprises 19 residues. DNA for the CDR3: TGTGCCAGCAGTGACTCGGGGACAGCGTTTAAGAGACCTAACTATGGCTACACCTTC. Protein sequence: CASSDSGTAFKRPNYGYTF.

This clone was seen a few times. The chain employs TRBV3-1 (or the pseudogene TRBV3-2) and TRBJ1-6; D uncertain. The CDR3 runs 13 residues. With 4 bases removed from V and 9 bases from J, the gap between germline ends came to 10 bases. Germline loops: CDR1 LGHDT, CDR2 YNNKEL (reference sequence). DNA of the CDR3: TGTGCCAGCAGCCCCACGAGGGTTTCACCCCTCCACTTT. Protein product: CASSPTRVSPLHF.

This chain uses TRBV6-5 with TRBJ2-2; D is perhaps TRBD1 (5 bases). Germline V lookup: CDR1 MNHEY, CDR2 SVGAGI. Deletions cut 0 bases from V and 6 bases from J, with 14 bases between. The CDR3 is 16 amino acids. CDR3 region: CASSYSRNRPAGELFF. The CDR3 coding sequence is TGTGCCAGCAGTTACTCCCGGAACAGGCCCGCCGGGGAGCTGTTTTTT.

This chain links TRBV5-1 with TRBJ2-1; 13 nucleotides line up with TRBD2. Unmatched junction bases numbered 8, after V lost 5 bases and J lost 0 bases. Germline CDR1 reads SGHRS; CDR2 reads YFSETQ. CDR3 length equals 18 residues. The CDR3 region has the DNA TGCGCCAGCAGAAGACTAGCGGGGGGCCCAAGCTCCTACAATGAGCAGTTCTTC. This translates into CASRRLAGGPSSYNEQFF.

The chain has TRBV5-5 and TRBJ2-7, with D possibly called TRBD1 or TRBD2 (6 bases each). The germline V gene encodes CDR1 SGHKS and CDR2 YYEKEE (reference sequence). The V end lost 2 bases, the J end lost 1 base, and 13 bases lay between the germline ends. This CDR3 has 15 residues. CDR3 region: CASSFWGARSYEQYF. CDR3 DNA: TGTGCCAGCAGCTTCTGGGGGGCAAGGTCCTACGAGCAGTACTTC.

A single count supports this clone. The rearrangement links TRBV5-1 to TRBJ1-2, with 7 nucleotides matching TRBD1. After removal of 1 base from V and 2 bases from J, the junction contained 2 bases not matched to a gene. CDR3 length: 14 amino acids. From germline, CDR1 is SGHRS and CDR2 YFSETQ. The CDR3 is CASSLTTGNYGYTF. The CDR3 DNA is TGCGCCAGCAGCTTGACGACAGGGAACTATGGCTACACCTTC.

The chain couples TRBV19 to TRBJ1-3; 7 bases fit TRBD1. The V gene end was trimmed by 6 bases and the J gene end by 0 bases; junction bases not matched to a gene: 8. The CDR3 extends over 16 amino acids. The germline V gene encodes CDR1 LNHDA and CDR2 SQIVND (reference sequence). CDR3 DNA sequence: TGTGCCAGTAGAGGGGGACAGATAGCCTCTGGAAACACCATATATTTT. Amino acids: CASRGGQIASGNTIYF. The variable domain in full, completed from reference TRBV19 and TRBJ1-3, reads DGGITQSPKYLFRKEGQNVTLSCEQNLNHDAMYWYRQDPGQGLRLIYYSQIVNDFQKGDIAEGYSVSREKKESFPLTVTSAQKNPTAFYLCASRGGQIASGNTIYFGEGSWLTVV.

V gene TRBV30 combines with J gene TRBJ1-1; 9 bases match TRBD1. The CDR3 is made up of 14 amino acids. Losses at the gene ends were 1 base for V and 6 bases for J; bases not matched to a gene: 6. The V gene's germline CDR1 is GTSNPN and CDR2 SVGIG (reference sequence). The CDR3 protein is CAWSGGQGFAEAFF. The CDR3 bases are TGTGCCTGGAGTGGAGGACAGGGGTTCGCTGAAGCTTTCTTT.

The rearrangement joins TRBV28 to TRBJ2-2; weak D call: TRBD1 (6 bases). V lost 1 base to trimming and J lost 1 base, with 10 bases between them. Germline CDR1 reads MDHEN; CDR2 reads SYDVKM. The CDR3 covers 16 residues. The CDR3 DNA sequence: TGTGCCAGCAGTTTATACAGGGTAGGGAACACCGGGGAGCTGTTTTTT. It translates to CASSLYRVGNTGELFF.

V usage is TRBV6-7 and J usage is TRBJ2-7; D is uncertain. TRBV6-7 qualifies as an ORF whose function is uncertain. The CDR3 covers 14 residues. Between the trimmed V and J ends, which lost 4 bases and 0 bases, there was a span of 10 bases. CDR3 protein: CASSCPNYSYEQYF. For the CDR3, the DNA is TGTGCCAGCAGTTGCCCCAATTACTCCTACGAGCAGTACTTC.

V is TRBV4-2 and J is TRBJ2-1; 9 nucleotides agree with TRBD1. The CDR3 has 15 amino acids. Germline trimming cut 1 base from V and 9 bases from J; bases unmatched to any gene: 7. The germline V gene encodes CDR1 LGHNA and CDR2 YNFKEQ. The CDR3 sequence: CASSQVMTGGTEQFF. The CDR3 bases are TGTGCCAGCAGCCAAGTTATGACAGGGGGTACTGAGCAGTTCTTC.

The J gene is TRBJ2-7, the V gene TRBV30; TRBD1 might be the D (5 bases). This CDR3 is 16 amino acids long. The V end lost 1 base, the J end lost 3 bases, and 19 bases lay between the germline ends. Germline CDR1 and CDR2: GTSNPN and SVGIG (reference sequence). The CDR3 DNA sequence: TGTGCCTGGAGTGACGCTCAAAGGACACCCCGCTACGAGCAGTACTTC. Translating it yields CAWSDAQRTPRYEQYF.

The chain joins TRBV4-2 to TRBJ1-4; D may be TRBD1 (5 bases). The CDR3 length is 14 residues. V dropped 2 bases and J dropped 2 bases, with 6 bases sitting between them. In germline, CDR1 is LGHNA, CDR2 YNFKEQ. DNA of the CDR3: TGTGCCAGCAGCCAATCAGGGACTAATGAAAAACTGTTTTTT. It is translated as CASSQSGTNEKLFF.

This rearrangement joins TRBV10-3 to TRBJ2-5, with no clear D. This CDR3 contains 13 residues. V was cut by 6 bases and J by 4 bases, with 12 bases left in between. Germline V gives CDR1 ENHRY, CDR2 SYGVKD. The CDR3 DNA reads TGTGCCATCAGCGAGCTTAAACTAGAGACCCAGTACTTC. This codes for CAISELKLETQYF.

This clone is a singleton in its sample. V and J are TRBV11-2 and TRBJ1-4; D is ambiguous. Germline assignment: CDR1 SGHAT and CDR2 FQNNGV. This CDR3 has 18 residues. With 5 bases removed from V and 0 bases from J, the gap between germline ends came to 19 bases. CDR3: CASSPKILWSPTNEKLFF. CDR3 sequence (DNA): TGTGCCAGCAGCCCTAAAATTCTTTGGTCGCCAACTAATGAAAAACTGTTTTTT. Full variable domain (outside the CDR3, taken from reference TRBV11-2 and TRBJ1-4): EAGVAQSPRYKIIEKRQSVAFWCNPISGHATLYWYQQILGQGPKLLIQFQNNGVVDDSQLPKDRFSAERLKGVDSTLKIQPAKLEDSAVYLCASSPKILWSPTNEKLFFGSGTQLSVL.

This clone was picked up a small number of times. The chain links TRBV2 to TRBJ2-1, with D possibly TRBD1 on 6 matching bases. CDR3 size: 13 residues. Germline CDR1 is SNHLY and CDR2 is FYNNEI. The ends were cut back, 10 bases at V and 9 bases at J, with 19 bases in the middle. This CDR3 reads CATSGVGDIEQFF. The CDR3, as DNA: TGTGCCACCTCAGGGGTCGGTGATATTGAGCAGTTCTTC. The whole variable domain, filled in from reference TRBV2 and TRBJ2-1, reads EPEVTQTPSHQVTQMGQEVILRCVPISNHLYFYWYRQILGQKVEFLVSFYNNEISEKSEIFDDQFSVERPDGSNFTLKIRSTKLEDSAMYFCATSGVGDIEQFFGPGTRLTVL.

The genes are TRBV20-1 and TRBJ2-1; TRBD2 matches 11 bases. V was pared by 3 bases and J by 9 bases, with 19 bases of the junction left unmatched. The CDR3 is made up of 18 amino acids. CDR1 is DFQATT, CDR2 SNEGSKA, per germline (reference sequence). This chain's CDR3 is CSASSALVVSGGDIEQFF. CDR3 nucleotides: TGCAGTGCTAGTTCCGCTCTGGTAGTTAGCGGGGGGGACATTGAGCAGTTCTTC.